This TCR beta chain was retrieved from a study of blood T cell repertoires in COVID-19. The V end was cut by 2 bases, the J end by 10 bases, with 14 bases between. Looked up from germline, CDR1 is LNHDA and CDR2 is SQIVND (reference sequence). The CDR3 is 13 residues long. Original processing notes: Counts of nucleated cells, estimated from reference gene primer amplification, were obtained. Profiled with immunoSEQ multiplex PCR; TCRdb holds only in-frame clones, not every one. That table is the source of V, J and clone size, and D and trimming were worked out from the DNA. The data contain approximately 89,000 clones, 80% of them seen just once; the ten biggest clones take up about 20%.

Input material: peripheral blood. The chain has TRBV19 and TRBJ1-1, with D maybe TRBD1 (6 bases). The clonotype was recovered from a human donor in a cohort sampled during active COVID-19. This chain's CDR3 is CASSISGTGTAFF. The CDR3 nucleotides are TGTGCCAGTAGTATATCCGGAACAGGGACAGCTTTCTTT.